This T cell receptor beta chain was recovered during a study of blood T cell repertoires in COVID-19. On the study more broadly: T cells, B-cell-depleted T cells, or PBMCs provided the cDNA or gDNA that served as material.

The CDR3 is 14 residues long. Germline CDR1 and CDR2: SGHVS and FQNEAQ. Losses at the gene ends were 3 bases for V and 6 bases for J; bases not matched to a gene: 3. The assay was immunoSEQ multiplex PCR, and TCRdb's table has in-frame clones only and misses some. The sample yields about 300,000 clones, 65% to 90% seen once. Participants were aged 18 to 89 years from approximately 23 US areas. This TCR was sampled from a young woman who had recovered from COVID-19. The gene calls are TRBV7-8 and TRBJ2-3; 10 bases are a match to TRBD2. Sequenced material: PBMCs or T cells enriched from blood (not recorded which). CDR3 nucleotides: TGTGCCAGCAGCTTGGGACTAGCGAGGGATACGCAGTATTTT. Protein: CASSLGLARDTQYF.